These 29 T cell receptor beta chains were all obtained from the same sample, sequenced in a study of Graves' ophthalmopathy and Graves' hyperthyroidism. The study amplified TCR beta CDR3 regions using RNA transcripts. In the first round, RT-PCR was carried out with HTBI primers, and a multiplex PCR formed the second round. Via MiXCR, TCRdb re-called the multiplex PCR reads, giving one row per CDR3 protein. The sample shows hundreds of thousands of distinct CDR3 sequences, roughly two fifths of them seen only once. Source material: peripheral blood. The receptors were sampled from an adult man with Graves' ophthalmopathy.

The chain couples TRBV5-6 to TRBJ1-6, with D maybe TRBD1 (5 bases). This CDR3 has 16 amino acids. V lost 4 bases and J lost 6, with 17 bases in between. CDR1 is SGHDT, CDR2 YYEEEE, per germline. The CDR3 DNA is TGTGCCAGCAGCCCGGCCTGGGGGATCGGTAATTCACCCCTCCACTTT. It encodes CASSPAWGIGNSPLHF.

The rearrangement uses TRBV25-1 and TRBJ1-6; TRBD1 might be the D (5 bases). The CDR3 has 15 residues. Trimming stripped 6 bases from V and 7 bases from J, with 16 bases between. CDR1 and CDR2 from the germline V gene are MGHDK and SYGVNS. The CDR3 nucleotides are TGTGCCAGCAGCGCGGGGGACTCCGTCAATTCACCCCTCCACTTT. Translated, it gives CASSAGDSVNSPLHF.

For the CDR3, the DNA is TGTGCCAGCAGCTTATGGGCAAACTCCTATAATTCACCCCTCCACTTT. Its protein is CASSLWANSYNSPLHF. This chain connects TRBV7-2 to TRBJ1-6; no firm D call. Trimming pared 2 bases from V and 0 bases from J, leaving 8 bases between. The CDR3 sequence is 16 residues long. Germline CDR1 SGHTA, CDR2 FQGNSA.

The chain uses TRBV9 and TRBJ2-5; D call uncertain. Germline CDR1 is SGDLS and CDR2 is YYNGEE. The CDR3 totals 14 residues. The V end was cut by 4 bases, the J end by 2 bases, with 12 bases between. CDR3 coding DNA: TGTGCCAGCAGCTCCCGTTGGGGACAAGAGACCCAGTACTTC. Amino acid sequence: CASSSRWGQETQYF.

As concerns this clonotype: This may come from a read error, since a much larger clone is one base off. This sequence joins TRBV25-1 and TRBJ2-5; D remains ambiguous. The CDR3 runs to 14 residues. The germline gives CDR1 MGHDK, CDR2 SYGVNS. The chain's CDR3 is CAGSEPRFGETQYF. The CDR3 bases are TGTGCCGGCAGTGAGCCCCGCTTTGGGGAGACCCAGTACTTC.

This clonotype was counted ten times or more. CDR3 sequence (DNA): TGCAGCGTAAAGACAGCGATCAACACTGAAGCTTTCTTT. Translation gives CSVKTAINTEAFF. The J gene is TRBJ1-1, the V gene TRBV29-1; a possible D gene is TRBD1 (5 bases). The CDR3 runs to 13 residues. V gave up 6 bases and J gave up 2 bases, with 13 bases separating them. Looked up from germline, CDR1 is SQVTM and CDR2 is ANQGSEA.

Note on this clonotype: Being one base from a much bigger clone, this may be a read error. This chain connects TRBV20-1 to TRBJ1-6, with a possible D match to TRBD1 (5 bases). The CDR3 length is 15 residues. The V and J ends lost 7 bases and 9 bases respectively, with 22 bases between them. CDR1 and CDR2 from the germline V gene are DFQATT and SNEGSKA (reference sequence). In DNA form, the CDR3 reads TGCAGTGTTCAGGTCGGGCAGGGTATTAGTTCACCCCTCCACTTT. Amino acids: CSVQVGQGISSPLHF.

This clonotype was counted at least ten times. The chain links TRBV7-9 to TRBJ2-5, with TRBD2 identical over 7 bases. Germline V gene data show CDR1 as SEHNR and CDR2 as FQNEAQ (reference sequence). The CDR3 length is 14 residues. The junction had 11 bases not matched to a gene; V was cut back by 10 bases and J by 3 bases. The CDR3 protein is CATATGGLKETQYF. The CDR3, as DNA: TGTGCCACCGCCACGGGGGGATTAAAAGAGACCCAGTACTTC.

CDR3 in DNA: TGTGCCAGCAGTTCCGCCCGCTCTGGAAACACCATATATTTT. It is translated as CASSSARSGNTIYF. V gene TRBV6-5 combines with J gene TRBJ1-3, with D unresolved. Germline V lookup: CDR1 MNHEY, CDR2 SVGAGI. There are 14 residues in the CDR3. The germline V and J ends were trimmed by 4 bases and 0 bases, with 7 bases remaining between them.

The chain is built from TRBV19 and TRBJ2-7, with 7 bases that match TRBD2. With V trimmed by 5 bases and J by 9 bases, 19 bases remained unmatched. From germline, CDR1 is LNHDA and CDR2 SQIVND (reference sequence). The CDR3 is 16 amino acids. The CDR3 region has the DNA TGTGCCAGTAGTGGGTCTTTCGCGGGAGTCTCGTCCGGGCAGTACTTC. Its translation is CASSGSFAGVSSGQYF.

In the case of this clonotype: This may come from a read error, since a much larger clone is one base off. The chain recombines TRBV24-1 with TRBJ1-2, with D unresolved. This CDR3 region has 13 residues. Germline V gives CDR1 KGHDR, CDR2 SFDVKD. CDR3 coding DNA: TGTGCCACCAGCCCATCTTCTGACTATGGCCACACCTTC. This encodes CATSPSSDYGHTF.

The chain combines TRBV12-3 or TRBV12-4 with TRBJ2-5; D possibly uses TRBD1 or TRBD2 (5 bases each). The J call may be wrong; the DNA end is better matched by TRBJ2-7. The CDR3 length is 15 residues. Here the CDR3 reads CASSLYEGLVYEQYF. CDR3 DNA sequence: TGTGCCAGCAGTTTATACGAGGGGTTGGTTTACGAGCAGTACTTC.

The CDR3 loop is CASSYSTGGKNTEAFF. DNA for the CDR3: TGTGCCAGCAGTTACTCGACAGGAGGAAAGAACACTGAAGCTTTCTTT. V is TRBV7-8 and J is TRBJ1-1, with D perhaps TRBD1 (6 bases). The ends were cut back, 6 bases at V and 1 base at J, with 18 bases in the middle. Germline assignment: CDR1 SGHVS and CDR2 FQNEAQ. CDR3 size: 16 residues.

In DNA form, the CDR3 reads TGCAGTGCTAGAGATCTCGGGATAATGGGCACAGATACGCAGTATTTT. Its protein product is CSARDLGIMGTDTQYF. This chain connects TRBV20-1 to TRBJ2-3; the D gene is possibly TRBD2 (5 bases). Trimming removed 0 bases at V and 1 base at J, with 14 bases between. This CDR3 has 16 residues. Germline CDR1 and CDR2: DFQATT and SNEGSKA (reference sequence).

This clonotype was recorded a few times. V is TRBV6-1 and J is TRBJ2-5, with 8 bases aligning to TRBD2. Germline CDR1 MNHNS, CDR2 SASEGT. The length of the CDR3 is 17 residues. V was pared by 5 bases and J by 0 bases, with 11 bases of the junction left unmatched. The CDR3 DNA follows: TGTGCCAGCAGTTACGCCAGTAGAGCGGGGGACCAAGAGACCCAGTACTTC. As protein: CASSYASRAGDQETQYF.

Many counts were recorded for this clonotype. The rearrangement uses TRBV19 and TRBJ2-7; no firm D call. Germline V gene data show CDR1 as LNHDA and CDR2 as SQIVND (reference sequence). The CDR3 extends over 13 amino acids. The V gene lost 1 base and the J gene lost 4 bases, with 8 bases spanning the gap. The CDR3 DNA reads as TGTGCCAGTAGTATAGGTCCGAGTTACGAGCAGTACTTC. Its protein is CASSIGPSYEQYF.

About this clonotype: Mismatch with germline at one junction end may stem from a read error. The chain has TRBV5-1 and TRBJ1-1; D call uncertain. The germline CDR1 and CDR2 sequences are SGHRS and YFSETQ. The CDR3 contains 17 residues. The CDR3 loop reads CASSDDRAPGVRTEAFF. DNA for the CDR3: TGTGCCAGCAGCGATGACCGGGCCCCGGGAGTTAGGACTGAAGCTTTCTTT.

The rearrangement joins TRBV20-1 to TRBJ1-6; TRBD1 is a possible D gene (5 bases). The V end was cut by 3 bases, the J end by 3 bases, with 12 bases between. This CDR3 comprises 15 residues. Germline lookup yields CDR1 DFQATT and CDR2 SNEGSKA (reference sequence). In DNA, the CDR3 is TGCAGTGCTAGCTCTAAGAGGGGCTATAATTCACCCCTCCACTTT. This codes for CSASSKRGYNSPLHF.

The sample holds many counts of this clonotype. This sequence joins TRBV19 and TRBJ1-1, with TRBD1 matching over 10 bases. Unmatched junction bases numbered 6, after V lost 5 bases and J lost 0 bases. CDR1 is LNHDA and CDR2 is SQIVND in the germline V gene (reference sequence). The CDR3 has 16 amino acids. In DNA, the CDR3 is TGTGCCAGTAGTTGGGGACAGGGGTTCTTGAACACTGAAGCTTTCTTT. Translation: CASSWGQGFLNTEAFF.

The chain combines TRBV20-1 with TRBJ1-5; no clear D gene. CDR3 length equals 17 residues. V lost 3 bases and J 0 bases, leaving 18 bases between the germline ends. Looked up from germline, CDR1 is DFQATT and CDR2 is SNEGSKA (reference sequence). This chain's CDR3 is CSASPPWGNNSNQPQHF. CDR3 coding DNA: TGCAGTGCTAGCCCACCCTGGGGTAATAATAGCAATCAGCCCCAGCATTTT.

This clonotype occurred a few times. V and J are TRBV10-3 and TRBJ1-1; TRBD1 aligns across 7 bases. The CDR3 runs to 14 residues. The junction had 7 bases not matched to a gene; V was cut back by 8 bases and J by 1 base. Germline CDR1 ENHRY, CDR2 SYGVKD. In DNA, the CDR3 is TGTGCCATCCGGACAGGTCGACAGAACACTGAAGCTTTCTTT. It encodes CAIRTGRQNTEAFF.

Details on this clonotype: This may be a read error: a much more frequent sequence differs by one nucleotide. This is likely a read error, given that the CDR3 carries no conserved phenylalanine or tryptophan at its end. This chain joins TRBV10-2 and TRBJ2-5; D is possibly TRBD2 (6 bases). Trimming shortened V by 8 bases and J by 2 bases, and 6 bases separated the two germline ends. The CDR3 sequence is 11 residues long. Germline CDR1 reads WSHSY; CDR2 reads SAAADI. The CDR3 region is CASGLQETQYL. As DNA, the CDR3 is TGCGCCAGCGGACTACAAGAGACCCAGTACCTC.

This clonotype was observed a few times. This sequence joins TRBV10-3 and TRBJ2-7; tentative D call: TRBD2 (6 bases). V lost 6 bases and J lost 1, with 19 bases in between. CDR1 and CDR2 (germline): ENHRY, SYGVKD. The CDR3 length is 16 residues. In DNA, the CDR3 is TGTGCCATCAGGGGGGGTAAGACAGCCACTTCCTACGAGCAGTACTTC. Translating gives CAIRGGKTATSYEQYF.

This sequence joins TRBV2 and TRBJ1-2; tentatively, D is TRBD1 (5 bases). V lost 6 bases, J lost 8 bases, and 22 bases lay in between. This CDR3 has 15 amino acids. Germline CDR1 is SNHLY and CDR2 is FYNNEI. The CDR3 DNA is TGTGCCAGCAGCCAAGGTCAGGGCCGAACCGGGGGCTACACCTTC. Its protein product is CASSQGQGRTGGYTF.

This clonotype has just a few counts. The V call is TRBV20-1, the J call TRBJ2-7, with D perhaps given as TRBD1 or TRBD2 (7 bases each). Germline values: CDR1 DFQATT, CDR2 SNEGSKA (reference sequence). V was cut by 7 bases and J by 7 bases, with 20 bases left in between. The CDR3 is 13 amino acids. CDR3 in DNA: TGCAGTGTTAAACAGGGGAGGGGCAGTGAGCAGTACTTC. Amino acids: CSVKQGRGSEQYF.

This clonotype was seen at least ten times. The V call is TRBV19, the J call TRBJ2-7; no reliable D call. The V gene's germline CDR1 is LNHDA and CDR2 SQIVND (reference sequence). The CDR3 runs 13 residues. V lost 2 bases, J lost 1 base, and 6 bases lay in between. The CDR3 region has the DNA TGTGCCAGTAGTATATCCGGATCCTACGAGCAGTACTTC. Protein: CASSISGSYEQYF.

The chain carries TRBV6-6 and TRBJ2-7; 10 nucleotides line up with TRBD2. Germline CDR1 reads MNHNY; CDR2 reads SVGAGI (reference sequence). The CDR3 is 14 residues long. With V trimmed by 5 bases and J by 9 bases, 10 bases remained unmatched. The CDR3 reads CASSESGTSEVQYF. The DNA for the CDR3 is TGTGCCAGCAGTGAATCGGGGACTAGCGAAGTGCAGTACTTC.

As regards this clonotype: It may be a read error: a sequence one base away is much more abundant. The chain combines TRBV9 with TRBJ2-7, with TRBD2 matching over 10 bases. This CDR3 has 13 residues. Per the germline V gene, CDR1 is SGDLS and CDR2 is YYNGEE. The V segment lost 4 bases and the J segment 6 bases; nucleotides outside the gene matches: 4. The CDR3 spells CASSTSGNREQYF. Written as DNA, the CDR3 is TGTGCCAGCAGCACTAGCGGGAACCGCGAGCAGTACTTC.

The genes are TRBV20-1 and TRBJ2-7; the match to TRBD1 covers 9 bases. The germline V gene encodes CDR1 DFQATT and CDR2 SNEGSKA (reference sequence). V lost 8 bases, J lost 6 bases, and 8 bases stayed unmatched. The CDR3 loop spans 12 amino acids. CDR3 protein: CSLGTGSREQYF. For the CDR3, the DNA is TGCAGTCTCGGGACAGGGTCGCGCGAGCAGTACTTC.